A single sample is the source of the 7 T cell receptor beta chains below, sequenced in a study of blood T cell repertoires in COVID-19. Generated by immunoSEQ multiplex PCR, the TCRdb table keeps only in-frame clones and is missing some. The sample contains about 200,000 clones, more than 75% of which appear only once. Sequenced input: peripheral blood. The source of these receptors is a woman aged 60-75 years with COVID-19, enrolled during active disease.

The chain combines TRBV5-6 with TRBJ2-3; 9 bases are a match to TRBD2. The CDR3 runs to 18 residues. Unmatched junction bases numbered 8, after V lost 0 bases and J lost 0 bases. Germline V gives CDR1 SGHDT, CDR2 YYEEEE. This CDR3 reads CASSLGTATSGSTDTQYF. CDR3 DNA sequence: TGTGCCAGCAGCTTGGGGACAGCGACTAGCGGAAGCACAGATACGCAGTATTTT.

The chain has TRBV29-1 and TRBJ1-2; 9 bases line up with TRBD1. The V and J ends lost 6 bases and 4 bases, in that order; junction bases with no gene match: 6. Germline-derived CDR1 and CDR2 are SQVTM and ANQGSEA. The CDR3 is 13 residues long. CDR3 residues: CSVHRGQGYGYTF. The CDR3 nucleotides are TGCAGCGTCCACAGGGGGCAGGGCTATGGCTACACCTTC.

This rearrangement joins TRBV19 to TRBJ1-5; D is undetermined. Trimming stripped 3 bases from V and 0 bases from J, with 9 bases between. The V gene's germline CDR1 is LNHDA and CDR2 SQIVND (reference sequence). This CDR3 contains 15 residues. This CDR3 reads CASSMGRYSNQPQHF. CDR3 coding DNA: TGTGCCAGTAGTATGGGGAGATATAGCAATCAGCCCCAGCATTTT.

The chain is built from TRBV15 and TRBJ2-7; TRBD2 is a possible D gene (6 bases). The CDR3 runs 15 residues. Germline lookup yields CDR1 LNHNV and CDR2 YYDKDF (reference sequence). Trimming removed 6 bases at V and 5 bases at J, with 20 bases between. The CDR3 coding sequence is TGTGCCACCAGTACCGACAGAATCGGGGGTAACGAGCAGTACGTC. Amino acid sequence: CATSTDRIGGNEQYV.

The V gene is TRBV27, the J gene TRBJ1-4; 7 bases match TRBD1. Trimming cost V 3 bases and J 2 bases; bases outside gene matches: 9. The CDR3 is made up of 17 amino acids. Germline V lookup: CDR1 MNHEY, CDR2 SMNVEV (reference sequence). CDR3 sequence reads: CASSFLSQGITNEKLFF. CDR3 DNA: TGTGCCAGCAGTTTCCTCTCACAGGGGATTACTAATGAAAAACTGTTTTTT.

The chain is built from TRBV6-5 and TRBJ1-5; a possible D gene is TRBD1 (5 bases). The CDR3 runs to 14 residues. Germline V gives CDR1 MNHEY, CDR2 SVGAGI. V was cut by 5 bases and J by 4 bases, with 12 bases left in between. CDR3 DNA sequence: TGTGCCAGCAGTCCTCGGGCAGGGAATCAGCCCCAGCATTTT. It yields the protein CASSPRAGNQPQHF.

V is TRBV6-2 or TRBV6-3 and J is TRBJ1-2; 10 nucleotides line up with TRBD1. Losses at the gene ends were 5 bases for V and 0 bases for J; bases not matched to a gene: 3. From germline, CDR1 is MNHEY and CDR2 SVGEGT. The CDR3 loop spans 15 amino acids. For the CDR3, the DNA is TGTGCCAGCAGTAAAGGACAGGGGGCTAACTATGGCTACACCTTC. It translates to CASSKGQGANYGYTF.